This T cell receptor (beta chain) stems from a study of technical replicates of blood from a few donors. V lost 6 bases and J lost 5; bases outside the gene matches: 7. This CDR3 is 13 amino acids long. The V gene's germline CDR1 is MNHEY and CDR2 SMNVEV (reference sequence). TCRdb's copy holds only in-frame clones and misses some; the assay was immunoSEQ multiplex PCR. The data hold 79,000 or so clones, with around 90% observed a single time. V is TRBV27 and J is TRBJ2-7, with 7 nucleotides matching TRBD2. This TCR was recovered from a human donor in good health. The sample taken for sequencing was T cells isolated from PBMCs. The CDR3 spells CASRAGSTHEQYF. The CDR3 DNA reads TGTGCCAGCAGAGCGGGATCTACCCACGAGCAGTACTTC.